A selection of T cell receptor beta chains follows, all from one sample in a study of T cell responses to AZD1222 COVID-19 vaccine. Here immunoSEQ multiplex PCR was the method, and the copy in TCRdb shows in-frame clones only, minus some. The sample holds 140,000 to 150,000 clones, approximately 85% seen once. The sequencing here drew on peripheral blood, taken on day 0 of AZD1222 vaccination. These receptors were obtained from an adult in good health. Each CDR3 is given with its conserved first and last residue. Each record gives: clone size, V gene, D gene, J gene, CDR3 protein, CDR3 DNA. A D gene is named only where the DNA matches it firmly. The size field is filled for only some rows; it gives once, few, many or a size class.

clone size: -; V gene: TRBV10-3; D gene: -; J gene: TRBJ1-1; CDR3 protein: CATTVGLTEAFF; CDR3 DNA: TGTGCCACCACGGTTGGGCTCACTGAAGCTTTCTTT
clone size: -; V gene: TRBV7-9; D gene: -; J gene: TRBJ1-2; CDR3 protein: CASSRQERDGYTF; CDR3 DNA: TGTGCCAGCAGCCGACAGGAGAGGGATGGCTACACCTTC
clone size: -; V gene: TRBV6-5; D gene: -; J gene: TRBJ2-5; CDR3 protein: CASSYSVLGSSRTQYF; CDR3 DNA: TGTGCCAGCAGTTACTCCGTCCTTGGGTCCTCCAGGACCCAGTACTTC
clone size: -; V gene: TRBV4-1; D gene: -; J gene: TRBJ1-2; CDR3 protein: CASSQDGGGGYTF; CDR3 DNA: TGCGCCAGCAGCCAAGATGGGGGGGGAGGCTACACCTTC
clone size: -; V gene: TRBV5-5; D gene: TRBD1; J gene: TRBJ1-4; CDR3 protein: CASSSAGGTGGEKLFF; CDR3 DNA: TGTGCCAGCAGCTCCGCCGGGGGGACAGGGGGAGAAAAACTGTTTTTT
clone size: -; V gene: TRBV27; D gene: -; J gene: TRBJ1-1; CDR3 protein: CASSSSGPNTEAFF; CDR3 DNA: TGTGCCAGCAGTTCCTCCGGGCCGAACACTGAAGCTTTCTTT
clone size: -; V gene: TRBV6-4; D gene: -; J gene: TRBJ2-1; CDR3 protein: CASRGKRSTYNEQFF; CDR3 DNA: TGTGCCAGCAGGGGGAAGCGGTCCACCTACAATGAGCAGTTCTTC
clone size: -; V gene: TRBV18; D gene: -; J gene: TRBJ1-1; CDR3 protein: CASSPYQGLSEAFF; CDR3 DNA: TGTGCCAGCTCACCTTATCAGGGGCTCTCTGAAGCTTTCTTT
clone size: -; V gene: TRBV5-1; D gene: TRBD1; J gene: TRBJ2-5; CDR3 protein: CASSLGQGLYGQETQYF; CDR3 DNA: TGCGCCAGCAGCCTCGGACAGGGCCTGTATGGACAAGAGACCCAGTACTTC
clone size: once; V gene: TRBV19; D gene: TRBD1; J gene: TRBJ1-1; CDR3 protein: CASSIGTENTEAFF; CDR3 DNA: TGTGCCAGTAGTATTGGGACAGAGAACACTGAAGCTTTCTTT
clone size: -; V gene: TRBV27; D gene: -; J gene: TRBJ1-3; CDR3 protein: CASSLRPGASGNTIYF; CDR3 DNA: TGTGCCAGCAGTTTAAGGCCCGGGGCCTCTGGAAACACCATATATTTT
clone size: few; V gene: TRBV7-6; D gene: -; J gene: TRBJ2-4; CDR3 protein: CASSLNTAPGGKNIQYF; CDR3 DNA: TGTGCCAGCAGCTTAAACACAGCCCCCGGGGGCAAAAACATTCAGTACTTC
clone size: -; V gene: TRBV2; D gene: TRBD2; J gene: TRBJ2-7; CDR3 protein: CASRDRITSGRGHEQYF; CDR3 DNA: TGTGCCAGCAGGGACCGAATTACTAGCGGGAGGGGCCACGAGCAGTACTTC
clone size: -; V gene: TRBV2; D gene: -; J gene: TRBJ2-1; CDR3 protein: CASRTQRYEQFF; CDR3 DNA: TGTGCCAGCAGAACACAGAGATATGAGCAGTTCTTC
clone size: -; V gene: TRBV5-4; D gene: TRBD2; J gene: TRBJ2-1; CDR3 protein: CASSLGAGGPNEQFF; CDR3 DNA: TGTGCCAGCAGCTTGGGGGCGGGGGGGCCGAATGAGCAGTTCTTC
clone size: -; V gene: TRBV12-3/TRBV12-4; D gene: -; J gene: TRBJ2-2; CDR3 protein: CASSLGSAWELFF; CDR3 DNA: TGTGCCAGCAGTTTAGGGTCAGCTTGGGAGCTGTTTTTT
clone size: -; V gene: TRBV29-1; D gene: -; J gene: TRBJ1-5; CDR3 protein: CSVVDGGLQPQHF; CDR3 DNA: TGCAGCGTTGTTGACGGGGGGCTTCAGCCCCAGCATTTT
clone size: -; V gene: TRBV30; D gene: -; J gene: TRBJ1-5; CDR3 protein: CAWIVDYSNQPQHF; CDR3 DNA: TGTGCCTGGATCGTGGATTATAGCAATCAGCCCCAGCATTTT
clone size: -; V gene: TRBV2; D gene: TRBD1; J gene: TRBJ2-2; CDR3 protein: CASSGQGSGELFF; CDR3 DNA: TGTGCCAGCAGTGGACAGGGTTCGGGGGAGCTGTTTTTT
clone size: -; V gene: TRBV20-1; D gene: TRBD2; J gene: TRBJ2-3; CDR3 protein: CSASIREGGTDTQYF; CDR3 DNA: TGCAGTGCTAGTATCCGGGAGGGGGGTACAGATACGCAGTATTTT
clone size: -; V gene: TRBV3-1/TRBV3-2; D gene: -; J gene: TRBJ1-5; CDR3 protein: CASSHLGGQAPQHF; CDR3 DNA: TGTGCCAGCAGCCATCTCGGGGGTCAGGCGCCCCAGCATTTT
clone size: -; V gene: TRBV3-1/TRBV3-2; D gene: -; J gene: TRBJ1-4; CDR3 protein: CASSQGQRVTANEKLFF; CDR3 DNA: TGTGCCAGCAGCCAGGGTCAAAGGGTTACGGCTAATGAAAAACTGTTTTTT